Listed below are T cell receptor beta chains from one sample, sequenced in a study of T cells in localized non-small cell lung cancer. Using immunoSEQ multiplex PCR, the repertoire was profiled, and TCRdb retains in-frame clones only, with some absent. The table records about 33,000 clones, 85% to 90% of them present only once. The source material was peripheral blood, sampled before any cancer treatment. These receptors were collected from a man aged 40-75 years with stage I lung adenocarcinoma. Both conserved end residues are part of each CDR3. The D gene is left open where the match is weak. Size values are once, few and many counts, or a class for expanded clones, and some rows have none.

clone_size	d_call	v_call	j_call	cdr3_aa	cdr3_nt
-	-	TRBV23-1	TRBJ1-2	CASSLRSRANYGYTF	TGCGCCAGCAGTCTCAGATCCCGAGCTAACTATGGCTACACCTTC
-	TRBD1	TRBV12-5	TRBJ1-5	CASGLVDRGRQPQHF	TGTGCTAGTGGTTTGGTTGACAGGGGAAGGCAGCCCCAGCATTTT
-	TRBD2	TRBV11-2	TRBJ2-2	CASTETSFGGELFF	TGTGCCAGCACCGAGACTAGCTTTGGCGGGGAGCTGTTTTTT
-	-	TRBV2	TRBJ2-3	CASLDSAQTTDTQYF	TGTGCCAGCCTTGACAGCGCACAGACCACAGATACGCAGTATTTT
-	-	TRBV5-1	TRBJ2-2	CASSSDNTNTGELFF	TGCGCCAGCAGCTCAGACAACACGAACACCGGGGAGCTGTTTTTT
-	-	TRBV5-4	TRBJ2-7	CATLSRGTVNEQYF	TGTGCCACCCTCTCCCGGGGGACAGTGAACGAGCAGTACTTC
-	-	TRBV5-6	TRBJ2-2	CASRDGTVNTGELFF	TGTGCCAGCAGAGACGGGACTGTGAACACCGGGGAGCTGTTTTTT
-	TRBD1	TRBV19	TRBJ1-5	CASSTVTGGNQPQHF	TGTGCCAGTAGTACGGTGACAGGGGGTAATCAGCCCCAGCATTTT
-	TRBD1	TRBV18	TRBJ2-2	CASSPRQGDTGELFF	TGTGCCAGCTCACCGAGACAGGGGGACACCGGGGAGCTGTTTTTT
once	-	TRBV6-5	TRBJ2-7	CASSSLGGVGEQYF	TGTGCCAGCAGTTCCCTAGGGGGTGTAGGCGAGCAGTACTTC
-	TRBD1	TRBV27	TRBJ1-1	CASSLGRTGATEAFF	TGTGCCAGCAGTTTAGGTAGAACAGGGGCAACTGAAGCTTTCTTT
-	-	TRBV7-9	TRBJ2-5	CASSSDGTFGTQYF	TGTGCCAGCAGCTCGGACGGAACCTTTGGGACCCAGTACTTC
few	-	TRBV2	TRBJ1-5	CASSEAIPGLHQPQHF	TGTGCCAGCAGTGAAGCGATTCCGGGGCTTCATCAGCCCCAGCATTTT
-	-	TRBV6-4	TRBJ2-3	CASSDEVTDTQYF	TGTGCCAGCAGTGACGAGGTTACAGATACGCAGTATTTT
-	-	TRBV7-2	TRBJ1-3	CASSLRDTIYF	TGTGCCAGCAGCTTACGGGACACCATATATTTT
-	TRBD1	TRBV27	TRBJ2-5	CASSLWQGAQETQYF	TGTGCCAGCAGTTTGTGGCAGGGGGCGCAAGAGACCCAGTACTTC
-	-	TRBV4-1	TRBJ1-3	CASSQEGELGNTIYF	TGCGCCAGCAGCCAAGAGGGGGAGCTAGGAAACACCATATATTTT
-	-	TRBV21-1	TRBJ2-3	CASSKGGGPTDTQYF	TGTGCCAGCAGCAAGGGGGGGGGCCCCACAGATACGCAGTATTTT
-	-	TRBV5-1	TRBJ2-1	CASSLFRGLSYNEQFF	TGCGCCAGCAGCCTGTTTCGGGGGCTCTCCTACAATGAGCAGTTCTTC
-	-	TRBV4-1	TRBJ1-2	CASSPGSSNYGYTF	TGCGCCAGCAGCCCGGGGTCTTCTAACTATGGCTACACCTTC
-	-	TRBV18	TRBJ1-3	CASSPTGLRSGNTIYF	TGTGCCAGCTCACCAACAGGGTTACGATCTGGAAACACCATATATTTT
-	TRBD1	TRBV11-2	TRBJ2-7	CASSIRDRGREQYF	TGTGCCAGCAGCATCCGGGACAGGGGGCGCGAGCAGTACTTC
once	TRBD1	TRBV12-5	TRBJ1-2	CASGLVLRGLLANYGYTF	TGTGCTAGTGGTTTGGTACTCAGGGGGCTGTTGGCTAACTATGGCTACACCTTC
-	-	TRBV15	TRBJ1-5	CATSTAGRKQPQHF	TGTGCCACCAGCACAGCGGGGCGGAAGCAGCCCCAGCATTTT
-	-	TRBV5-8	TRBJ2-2	CASRDRQNTGELFF	TGTGCCAGCAGGGACAGACAGAACACCGGGGAGCTGTTTTTT
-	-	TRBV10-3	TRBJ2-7	CAIRTDSYEQYF	TGTGCCATCAGGACAGATTCCTACGAGCAGTACTTC
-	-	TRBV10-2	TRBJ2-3	CASSEDRDTQYF	TGCGCCAGCAGTGAAGATCGAGATACGCAGTATTTT
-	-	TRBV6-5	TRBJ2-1	CASGRASSYNEQFF	TGTGCCAGCGGTCGGGCGAGCTCCTACAATGAGCAGTTCTTC
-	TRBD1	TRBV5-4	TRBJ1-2	CASSFDRAYGYTF	TGTGCCAGCAGCTTTGACAGGGCCTATGGCTACACCTTC
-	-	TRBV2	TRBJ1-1	CASSEAYRRDEAFF	TGTGCCAGCAGTGAAGCGTATCGGCGGGACGAAGCTTTCTTT
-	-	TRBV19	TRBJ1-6	CASNIGDSPLHF	TGTGCCAGTAATATAGGGGATTCACCCCTCCACTTT
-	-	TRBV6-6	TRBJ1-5	CASYGGLNQPQHF	TGTGCCAGCTACGGAGGGCTCAATCAGCCCCAGCATTTT
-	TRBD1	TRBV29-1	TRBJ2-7	CSVVLGQGAGEQYF	TGCAGCGTTGTTTTGGGACAGGGGGCCGGCGAGCAGTACTTC
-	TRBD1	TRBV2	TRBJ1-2	CASTRTGGRYGYTF	TGTGCCAGCACACGGACAGGGGGCCGGTATGGCTACACCTTC
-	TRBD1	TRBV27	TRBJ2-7	CASSSDHRGQRYEQYF	TGTGCCAGCAGTTCAGACCACAGGGGGCAAAGATACGAGCAGTACTTC
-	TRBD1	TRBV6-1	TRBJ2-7	CASSDETGAYEQYF	TGTGCCAGCAGCGACGAAACAGGGGCCTACGAGCAGTACTTC
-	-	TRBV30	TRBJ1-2	CAWPGRGEGYTF	TGTGCCTGGCCAGGGAGGGGGGAAGGCTACACCTTC
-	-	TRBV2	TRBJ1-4	CASRKTQGTPEKLFF	TGTGCCAGCAGGAAAACCCAGGGGACACCTGAAAAACTGTTTTTT
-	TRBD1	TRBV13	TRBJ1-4	CASSSGQEGEKLFF	TGTGCCAGCAGCTCCGGACAGGAAGGCGAAAAACTGTTTTTT
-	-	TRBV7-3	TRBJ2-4	CASSPPPGAKNIQYF	TGTGCCAGCAGCCCCCCTCCAGGGGCCAAAAACATTCAGTACTTC
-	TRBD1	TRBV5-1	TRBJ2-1	CASSQRQGTYNEQFF	TGCGCCAGCAGCCAACGACAGGGTACCTACAATGAGCAGTTCTTC
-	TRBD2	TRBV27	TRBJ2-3	CASSLFSGGSTDTQYF	TGTGCCAGCAGCCTCTTTAGCGGGGGGAGCACAGATACGCAGTATTTT
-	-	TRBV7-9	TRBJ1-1	CASSPSTGWITEAFF	TGTGCCAGCAGCCCGTCGACAGGATGGATTACTGAAGCTTTCTTT
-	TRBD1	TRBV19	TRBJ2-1	CASSMDRWENNEQFF	TGTGCCAGTAGTATGGACAGGTGGGAAAACAATGAGCAGTTCTTC
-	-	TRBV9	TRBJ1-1	CASSVGREGTEAFF	TGTGCCAGCAGCGTAGGCAGAGAGGGCACTGAAGCTTTCTTT
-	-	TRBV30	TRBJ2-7	CAWSPDRYEQYF	TGTGCCTGGAGTCCTGACAGGTACGAGCAGTACTTC
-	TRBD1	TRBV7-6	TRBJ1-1	CASSLQTGAVGTEAFF	TGTGCCAGCAGCTTACAGACAGGGGCAGTGGGGACTGAAGCTTTCTTT